The present TCR beta chain was sequenced within a study of low-dose radiotherapy and immunotherapy resistance in tumors. On the study more broadly: The study delivered 0.5 Gy per fraction every 2 weeks to Cohort 1, totaling 6.5 Gy. The regimen for patients comprised intravenous nivolumab 240 mg every two weeks plus intravenous ipilimumab 1 mg/kg every six weeks.

There are 16 residues in the CDR3. Germline lookup yields CDR1 KGHSH and CDR2 LQKENI. Trimming took 1 base from V and 4 from J; bases not matched to a gene: 4. TRAV- and TRBV-specific primers, spanning alpha and beta chains, primed first-strand cDNA. TCR amplification used 20 to 25 PCR cycles, a constant-region primer and a V-primer adapter. The mRNA which had been isolated was amplified by in vitro transcription. One entry per CDR3 protein, called by TCRdb with MiXCR from the reads. The sample has approximately 84,000 distinct CDR3 sequences, 15% to 20% seen once. Time point of the sample: after trial treatment. The treatment is: LDRT plus nivolumab, ipilimumab, low-dose cyclophosphamide and aspirin (RACIN trial). Donors were dosed with nivolumab and ipilimumab; they also received aspirin, low-dose cyclophosphamide and low-dose radiotherapy. Many counts were recorded for this clonotype.

This material consisted of PBMCs, taken after low-dose radiotherapy plus immunotherapy. This receptor was obtained from a male donor with prostate cancer. The V call is TRBV18, the J call TRBJ2-5; 12 bases match TRBD2. The CDR3 loop is CASSPRPSGRGETQYF. CDR3 DNA sequence: TGTGCCAGCTCACCACGTCCTAGCGGGAGGGGAGAGACCCAGTACTTC.